This TCR beta chain was recovered during a study of cytomegalovirus exposure and HLA in healthy donors. Study-level results: DRB1 showed the most TCR associations and HLA-C the fewest in a later analysis, as rates varied by HLA locus. One cluster of highly shared sequence variants probably arose as a sequencing artifact.

Those who donated were healthy bone marrow donors. Donors were nominally healthy when sampled, though unrecorded immune exposures were likely. A multiplex PCR was run with 60 Vbeta primers and 13 Jbeta primers. Using immunoSEQ multiplex PCR, the repertoire was profiled, and TCRdb retains in-frame clones only, with some absent. The data contain under 200,000 clones, around 82% of them singletons. This clone was counted a few times. Its specificity is not known. After removal of 2 bases from V and 3 bases from J, the junction contained 5 bases not matched to a gene. Germline CDR1 reads MNHEY; CDR2 reads SVGAGI. The CDR3 has 15 amino acids.

This sequence was found in a boy aged 2 to 9 in good health and CMV-seronegative. The J gene is TRBJ2-7, the V gene TRBV6-5; TRBD2 agrees at 9 bases. What was sequenced was PBMCs. This CDR3 reads CASSYQAGGGYEQYF. The CDR3 DNA sequence: TGTGCCAGCAGTTACCAAGCGGGAGGCGGCTACGAGCAGTACTTC.